Described below is a single T cell receptor beta chain sequence and its context. Antigen: not known. This specimen belongs to a study of blood T cells in healthy people across ages. Sample donors were healthy Caucasian individuals that came from Russia, aged about 6 to 100. J was trimmed by 4 bases and V by 7 bases; bases with no gene match: 16. The length of the CDR3 is 18 residues. CDR1 SNHLY and CDR2 FYNNEI come from the germline V gene. Findings of the study overall: Estimated diversity that came from one million T cells was considered an underestimate. Age brought a roughly linear fall in TCR beta diversity measured per million T cells.

Then a second PCR, running roughly 7 to 12 cycles, was carried out with a sample-barcoded 5' primer and a J-beta primer mix. Individual samples furnished no less than 3 million CDR3-containing paired-end reads apiece. TCRdb re-called the 5' RACE reads with MiXCR, one entry per CDR3 protein. Among over 1,500,000 distinct CDR3 sequences, roughly 52% were seen once, and the ten largest hold around 2.1%. The sequence was obtained from a woman between 40 and 50 years old in good health. The sequenced material came from blood. The V and J genes are TRBV2 and TRBJ2-3; 11 nucleotides match TRBD1. The CDR3 DNA follows: TGTGCCAGCAAAGGACAGGGGGCTTATCGTGTCAAGTCAGATACGCAGTATTTT. Protein sequence: CASKGQGAYRVKSDTQYF.